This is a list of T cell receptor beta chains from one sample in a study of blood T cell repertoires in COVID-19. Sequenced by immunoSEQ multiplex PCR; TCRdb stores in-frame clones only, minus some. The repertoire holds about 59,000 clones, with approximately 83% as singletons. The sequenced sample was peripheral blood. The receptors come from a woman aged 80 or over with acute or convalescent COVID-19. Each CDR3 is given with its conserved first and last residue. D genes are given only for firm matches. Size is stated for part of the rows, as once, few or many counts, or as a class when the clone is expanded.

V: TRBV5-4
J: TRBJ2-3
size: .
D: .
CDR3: CASRGGGAPDTQYF
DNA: TGTGCCAGCCGGGGTGGGGGGGCCCCAGATACGCAGTATTTT

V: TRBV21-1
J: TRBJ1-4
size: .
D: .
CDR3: CASSRECRKEKLFF
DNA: TGTGCCAGCAGCAGGGAGTGTCGTAAAGAAAAACTGTTTTTT

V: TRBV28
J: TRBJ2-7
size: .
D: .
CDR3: CASSPADRPTEQYF
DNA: TGTGCCAGCAGTCCCGCAGACAGGCCGACAGAGCAGTACTTC

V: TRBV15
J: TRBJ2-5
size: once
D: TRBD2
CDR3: CATSRVGGRETQYF
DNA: TGTGCCACCAGCAGAGTCGGCGGGAGGGAGACCCAGTACTTC

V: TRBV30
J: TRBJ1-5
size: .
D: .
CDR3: CAWSYGGRQPQHF
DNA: TGTGCCTGGAGTTACGGTGGGCGTCAGCCCCAGCATTTT

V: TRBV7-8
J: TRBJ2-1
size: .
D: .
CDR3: CASSPRTPREQFF
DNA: TGTGCCAGCAGCCCCAGGACTCCTCGTGAGCAGTTCTTC

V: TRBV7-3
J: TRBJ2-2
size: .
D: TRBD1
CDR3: CASSLTPFLGGSRNTGELFF
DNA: TGTGCCAGCAGCTTAACCCCGTTTTTAGGGGGCTCGCGGAACACCGGGGAGCTGTTTTTT

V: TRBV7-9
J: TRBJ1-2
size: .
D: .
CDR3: CASGGQFYGYTF
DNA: TGTGCCTCCGGGGGGCAGTTCTATGGCTACACCTTC

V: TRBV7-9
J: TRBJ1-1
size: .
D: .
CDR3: CASSLVGRTEAFF
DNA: TGTGCCAGCAGCTTAGTTGGGAGGACTGAAGCTTTCTTT

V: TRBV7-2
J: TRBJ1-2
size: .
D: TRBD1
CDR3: CASSLGTALVEGYTF
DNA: TGTGCCAGCAGCCTTGGGACAGCCCTAGTGGAGGGCTACACCTTC

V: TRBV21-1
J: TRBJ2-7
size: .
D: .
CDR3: CASSKEAGQGTPYEQYF
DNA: TGTGCCAGCAGCAAAGAGGCGGGACAGGGGACCCCCTACGAGCAGTACTTC

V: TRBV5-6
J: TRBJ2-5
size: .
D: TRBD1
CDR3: CASSLLYRGQETQYF
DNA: TGTGCCAGCAGCTTGTTATACAGGGGGCAGGAGACCCAGTACTTC

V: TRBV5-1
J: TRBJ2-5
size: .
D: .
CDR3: CASSLGGPEQETQYF
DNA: TGCGCCAGCAGCTTAGGCGGGCCAGAGCAAGAGACCCAGTACTTC

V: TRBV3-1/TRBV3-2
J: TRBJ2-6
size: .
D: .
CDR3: CASSLRVGQAAGGANVLTF
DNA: TGTGCCAGCAGCCTTAGGGTTGGACAGGCCGCGGGGGGGGCCAACGTCCTGACTTTC

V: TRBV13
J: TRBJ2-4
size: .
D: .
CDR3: CASSLEGENIQYF
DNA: TGTGCCAGCAGCTTAGAGGGGGAAAACATTCAGTACTTC

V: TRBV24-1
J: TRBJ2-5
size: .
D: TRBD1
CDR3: CATFAGQGRNQETQYF
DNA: TGTGCCACCTTCGCAGGACAGGGAAGAAATCAAGAGACCCAGTACTTC

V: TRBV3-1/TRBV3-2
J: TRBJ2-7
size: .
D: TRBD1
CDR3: CASSPGQGLAEQYF
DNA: TGTGCCAGCAGCCCGGGACAGGGGTTAGCCGAGCAGTACTTC

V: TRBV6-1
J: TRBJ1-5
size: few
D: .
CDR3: CASSEGSSNQPQHF
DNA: TGTGCCAGCAGTGAAGGCAGTAGCAATCAGCCCCAGCATTTT

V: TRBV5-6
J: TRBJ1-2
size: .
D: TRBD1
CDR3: CASSDRQGLNYGYTF
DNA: TGTGCCAGCAGCGACAGACAGGGGCTTAACTATGGCTACACCTTC

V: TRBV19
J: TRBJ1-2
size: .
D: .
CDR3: CAIADSWDGYTF
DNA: TGTGCCATCGCGGACTCCTGGGATGGCTACACCTTC

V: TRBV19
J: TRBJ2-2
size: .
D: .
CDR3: CASRQGRARGELFF
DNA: TGTGCCAGTAGACAGGGACGGGCCCGGGGGGAGCTGTTTTTT

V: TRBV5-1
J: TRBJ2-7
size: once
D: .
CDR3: CASSLTKEEQYF
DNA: TGCGCCAGCAGCTTGACGAAGGAGGAGCAGTACTTC

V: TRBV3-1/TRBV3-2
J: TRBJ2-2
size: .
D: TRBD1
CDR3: CASSRTGMVTGDTGELFF
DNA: TGTGCCAGCAGCCGAACGGGGATGGTAACAGGGGACACCGGGGAGCTGTTTTTT

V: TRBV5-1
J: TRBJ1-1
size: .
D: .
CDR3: CASSRGENTEAFF
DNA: TGCGCCAGCAGCCGGGGAGAGAACACTGAAGCTTTCTTT

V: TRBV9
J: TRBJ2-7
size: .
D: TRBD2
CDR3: CASSVQAGGNYEQYF
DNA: TGTGCCAGCAGCGTCCAAGCGGGAGGTAACTACGAGCAGTACTTC

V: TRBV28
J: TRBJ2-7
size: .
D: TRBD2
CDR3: CASSLLAGGREQYF
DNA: TGTGCCAGCAGTTTACTAGCGGGGGGCAGAGAGCAGTACTTC

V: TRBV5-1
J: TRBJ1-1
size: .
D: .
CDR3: CASSLAGKGDTEAFF
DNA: TGCGCCAGCAGCTTGGCCGGGAAGGGGGACACTGAAGCTTTCTTT

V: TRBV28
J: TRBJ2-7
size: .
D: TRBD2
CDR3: CASSPSSAGGYEQYF
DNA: TGTGCCAGCAGTCCCTCTTCAGCGGGAGGGTACGAGCAGTACTTC

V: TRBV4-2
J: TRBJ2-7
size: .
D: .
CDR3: CASSQRVSYEQYF
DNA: TGTGCCAGCAGCCAGCGCGTCTCCTACGAGCAGTACTTC

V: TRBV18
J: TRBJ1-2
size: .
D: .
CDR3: CASSLMAQGQVYGYTF
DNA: TGTGCCAGCTCACTCATGGCGCAGGGGCAGGTCTATGGCTACACCTTC